Included here is one TCR beta chain sequence, with context. This clonotype was seen at least ten times. Its specific antigen is unknown. No base quality information exists; no much larger clone differs at one position. The sample's time point label, decoded: persistent/refractory GD, antithyroid drugs over 5 years with positive TRAb. RNA was extracted from PBMCs in TRIzol for both TCR sequencing and RNA sequencing. Graves' disease was diagnosed according to American Thyroid Association guidelines. Recruitment of patients was carried out at an endocrinology department in Xi'an, China. Each patient gave approximately 8.8 milliliters of peripheral blood, collected in an EDTA anticoagulant tube. Ficoll Paque Plus density gradient separation was used to isolate PBMCs, and no additional T cell sorting was done. An Agilent 2100 Bioanalyzer and agarose gel were used to check RNA quality, and a NanoDrop 2000 was used to measure RNA concentration.

This entry comes from a study of regulatory T cells in long-lasting Graves disease (dated by TCRdb to about 2021). Background on the whole study: Persistent Graves' disease meant more than 5 years of antithyroid drug treatment with TSH receptor autoantibodies that stayed positive. A total of roughly 33 samples were covered by TCR sequencing, comprising around 13 persistent and around 20 newly diagnosed Graves' disease patients. The study took place in China and was registered as a clinical trial. On average, persistent Graves' disease patients in the clinical cohort had been on antithyroid drugs for approximately ten years. Patients with persistent Graves' disease were compared with patients with newly diagnosed Graves' disease using TCR sequencing and RNA sequencing of peripheral blood.

Library creation used multiplex PCR. Data came from an Illumina HiSeq 4000. TCR beta libraries were built with iRepertoire HTBI primers and Arm-PCR amplification of CDR3 regions. Gel purification was performed on PCR products prior to sequencing. Processing in the source paper ran as follows. Gene usage analysis of CDR3 amino acid clonotypes used the 62 TRBV and some 15 TRBJ segments found across samples. Filtered high-quality paired reads were merged into contigs using COPE and FqMerger. BLAST was used to align contigs to the IMGT TRBV, TRBD and TRBJ reference genes, and CDR3 was defined following IMGT. Clonotypes above 0.1% frequency were classified as highly expanded clones. Shannon entropy was used to measure repertoire diversity, and the Gini coefficient was used to measure V-J evenness. Public clonotypes were defined as clonotypes shared by more than one individual. In-frame beta chains were kept once TCRdb had trimmed the public reads at Q25 with fastp and called clones with MiXCR. Rows with one shared CDR3 protein collapse into an entry with the most common genes and DNA. It is TCRdb's table, rather than the study itself, that gives the V and J calls and clone size. The sample profile shows 400,000 or so distinct CDR3 sequences; under 25% of them were found once. The ten largest clones capture about 20% of the sample.

Overall study results and their limits: More public clonotypes were shared among persistent patients (2,741) than among newly diagnosed patients (just under 1,000). Only the TCR beta chain was sequenced and analyzed. The authors noted that the small sample size was a limitation that may lower accuracy. Persistent disease showed preferential use of TRBV28, TRBJ1-2 and TRBJ2-5, whereas newly diagnosed disease favored TRBV20-1 and TRBJ2-1. Lower TCR Shannon entropy and fewer highly expanded clones were observed in persistent Graves' disease patients than in newly diagnosed patients, which suggested clonal expansion. Because the primary lesion, thyroid tissue, could not be accessed, the study looked at peripheral blood alone.

Including the terminal cysteine and phenylalanine, the CDR3 comprises 15 residues. The retained sequence is limited to the CDR3, 45 bases, with the frame set at the first base. V drops 5 bases and J drops 3 bases, leaving 14 bases in between. The chain is made from TRBV12-3 or TRBV12-4 and TRBJ1-5; the best D guess is TRBD1, with 5 bases matching. The source is a female donor with Graves disease. This sample comprised peripheral blood mononuclear cells (PBMCs), obtained when the disease was refractory, from a patient treated with antithyroid drugs. The CDR3: CASSQATGLNQPQHF. The DNA sequence is TGTGCCAGCAGTCAGGCCACAGGCCTCAATCAGCCCCAGCATTTT.